This T cell receptor beta chain was recovered during a study of CD8 T cells in Susac syndrome. Random-hexamer reverse transcription was applied to roughly 0.5 to 1 ug RNA. It was immunoSEQ multiplex PCR that amplified TCR beta CDR3 across 54 Vbeta and 13 Jbeta. TCRdb reanalysed the immunoSEQ multiplex PCR reads using MiXCR and keeps one entry per CDR3 protein. The sample records a few hundred thousand distinct CDR3 sequences, about 95% being singletons. The sample holds one count of this clonotype. CDR3 length: 13 residues. The V and J ends lost 0 bases and 2 bases respectively, with 6 bases between them. Germline assignment: CDR1 GTSNPN and CDR2 SVGIG (reference sequence).

This chain joins TRBV30 and TRBJ2-3; D possibly corresponds to TRBD2 (5 bases). The TCR originated in a human donor with multiple sclerosis. Sequencing was performed on CD4+ T cells from PBMCs. For the CDR3, the DNA is TGTGCCTGGAGTGTAGGACTCACAGATACGCAGTATTTT. Its protein is CAWSVGLTDTQYF.